This entry features one T cell receptor beta chain sequence. This sample is drawn from a study of blood T cell repertoires in COVID-19. Study context: Researchers got acute and convalescent COVID-19 samples from the United States, Italy and Spain.

In the original processing: Estimation of nucleated cell counts relied on the amplification of reference gene primers. Some clones are missing from TCRdb's copy, which holds only in-frame ones; the method was immunoSEQ multiplex PCR. V, J and clone size derive from that table, while D and trimming were established from the DNA sequence. The table records approximately 380,000 clones, around 85% of them present only once. Germline V gives CDR1 MGHRA, CDR2 YSYEKL. The CDR3 consists of 14 residues. With 0 bases removed from V and 13 bases from J, the gap between germline ends came to 18 bases. This chain connects TRBV4-1 to TRBJ1-2; D ambiguous. Sequenced input: peripheral blood. This TCR came from a woman in her late teens or twenties with acute or convalescent COVID-19. The CDR3 spells CASSQEVASFSITF. DNA of the CDR3: TGCGCCAGCAGCCAAGAGGTAGCGAGTTTCTCTATCACCTTC.